The sequence of this T cell receptor (beta chain) was determined in a study of CD8 T cells in Susac syndrome. High-throughput TCR beta sequencing covered peripheral CD8+ and CD4+ T cells. FACS was used to enrich TEMRA cells, whereas the CD8+ and CD4+ T cells were obtained by negative isolation. On this clonotype: The antigen is undetermined.

With random hexamers, reverse transcription was performed on about 0.5 to 1 ug of RNA. One entry per CDR3 protein, called by TCRdb with MiXCR from the immunoSEQ multiplex PCR reads. This sample has over 130,000 distinct CDR3 sequences, with roughly 96% found just once. Study observations and caveats: TCR sequencing and HLA analysis covered a relatively small number of individuals.

This TCR came from a human donor with multiple sclerosis. The source material was CD4+ T cells from PBMCs.

The CDR3 DNA is TGTGCCACCTCCCCGACGGGTTGGAAATTGACTGAAGCTTTCTTT. Translating it yields CATSPTGWKLTEAFF. The genes are TRBV2 and TRBJ1-1; no clear D gene. Germline V gene lookup returns CDR1 SNHLY and CDR2 FYNNEI. Trimming took 10 bases from V and 5 from J, leaving 23 bases between them. This CDR3 has 15 amino acids.